The clone carrying this TCR beta chain was seen a handful of times. The CDR3 contains 18 residues. Germline CDR1 reads SQVTM; CDR2 reads ANQGSEA. Trimming took 7 bases from V and 6 from J; bases not matched to a gene: 21. The data originate from a study of cytomegalovirus exposure and HLA in healthy donors. The method was immunoSEQ multiplex PCR; TCRdb's version includes in-frame clones alone and lacks a portion of them. The sample consists of 95,000 to 150,000 clones, approximately 91% of them appearing once. The source material was PBMCs. The chain has TRBV29-1 and TRBJ2-2, with 9 bases fitting TRBD2. The clonotype was recovered from a young woman in good health and CMV-seronegative. The CDR3 region is CSALRGGERVSGPGELFF. CDR3 sequence (DNA): TGCAGCGCCCTCCGCGGGGGGGAAAGGGTTTCGGGGCCCGGGGAGCTGTTTTTT.